Listed here are 2 T cell receptor beta chains from one sample, sequenced in a study of blood T cell repertoires in COVID-19. The table came from immunoSEQ multiplex PCR; TCRdb's copy has only in-frame clones and leaves some out. The sample consists of some 300,000 clones, less than 90% of them appearing once. Sequencing was carried out using peripheral blood. The receptor set was obtained from a woman aged 65 to 85 with COVID-19, enrolled during active disease.

The chain carries TRBV30 and TRBJ1-6; 7 bases are shared with TRBD1. The CDR3 is 14 residues long. The ends lost 0 bases at V and 12 bases at J; junction bases unmatched: 8. Germline V CDR1 and CDR2: GTSNPN, SVGIG (reference sequence). The CDR3: CAWSVGRGLLPLHF. The CDR3, as DNA: TGTGCCTGGAGTGTAGGTAGGGGGCTTCTACCCCTCCACTTT.

CDR3 coding DNA: TGTGCCAGCAGCCCGACGGTGGGGAGAGACTCTGGAAACACCATATATTTT. Protein: CASSPTVGRDSGNTIYF. The chain carries TRBV9 and TRBJ1-3; D is unclear. V was pared by 4 bases and J by 0 bases, with 17 bases between. CDR3 length equals 17 residues. Per germline, CDR1 SGDLS and CDR2 YYNGEE.